This is a list of T cell receptor beta chains from one sample in a study of T cell responses to AZD1222 COVID-19 vaccine. Some clones are missing from TCRdb's copy, which holds only in-frame ones; the method was immunoSEQ multiplex PCR. The sample comprises 100,000 or so clones, over 75% of which are singletons, and around 2.5% rests with the top ten. This specimen was peripheral blood, taken on day 0 of AZD1222 vaccination. The receptors stem from an adult in good health. The CDR3 runs from the conserved cysteine through the conserved F or W. D genes are given only for firm matches. A row's size may be missing; if present it is once, few, many or a size class.

J gene: TRBJ2-1
D gene: TRBD2
V gene: TRBV7-8
clone size: -
CDR3 DNA: TGTGCCAGCAGCCCGGCTTCTAGCGGGGGTTACAATGAGCAGTTCTTC
CDR3 protein: CASSPASSGGYNEQFF

J gene: TRBJ2-2
D gene: TRBD2
V gene: TRBV5-1
clone size: -
CDR3 DNA: TGCGCCAGCAGCGCCCGGGCACAGCGGGGCGGGGAGCTGTTTTTT
CDR3 protein: CASSARAQRGGELFF

J gene: TRBJ1-1
D gene: -
V gene: TRBV9
clone size: -
CDR3 DNA: TGTGCCAGCAGCACAACCCCTCGGGGTGAAGCTTTCTTT
CDR3 protein: CASSTTPRGEAFF

J gene: TRBJ1-4
D gene: TRBD1
V gene: TRBV6-5
clone size: -
CDR3 DNA: TGTGCCAGCAGTCTCGCCGGGACAGGGGATGAAAAACTGTTTTTT
CDR3 protein: CASSLAGTGDEKLFF

J gene: TRBJ2-3
D gene: TRBD2
V gene: TRBV7-7
clone size: -
CDR3 DNA: TGTGCTAGCAGCCAATTGAGCGGGGGGCGGACAGATACGCAGTATTTT
CDR3 protein: CASSQLSGGRTDTQYF

J gene: TRBJ2-7
D gene: -
V gene: TRBV5-6
clone size: -
CDR3 DNA: TGTGCCAGCAGCTTTTGGGGCGAGCAGTCGTACCAGCAGTACTTC
CDR3 protein: CASSFWGEQSYQQYF

J gene: TRBJ2-1
D gene: TRBD2
V gene: TRBV15
clone size: -
CDR3 DNA: TGTGCCACCAGCAGGGGCTCCGGGGGGGCGGATGAGCAGTTCTTC
CDR3 protein: CATSRGSGGADEQFF

J gene: TRBJ1-2
D gene: -
V gene: TRBV27
clone size: once
CDR3 DNA: TGTGCCAGCAGTTTAGGGGGGAACTATGGCTACACCTTC
CDR3 protein: CASSLGGNYGYTF

J gene: TRBJ1-6
D gene: -
V gene: TRBV6-6
clone size: few
CDR3 DNA: TGTGCCAGCAGCCGGGACCTCTATAATTCACCCCTCCACTTT
CDR3 protein: CASSRDLYNSPLHF

J gene: TRBJ2-7
D gene: -
V gene: TRBV5-1
clone size: -
CDR3 DNA: TGCGCCAGCAGGGGGGGTATGGCAGGCCCCTACGAGCAGTACTTC
CDR3 protein: CASRGGMAGPYEQYF

J gene: TRBJ2-7
D gene: TRBD2
V gene: TRBV7-8
clone size: -
CDR3 DNA: TGTGCCAGCAGCTTAGTCGCGGGGGTAGCGTACGAGCAGTACTTC
CDR3 protein: CASSLVAGVAYEQYF

J gene: TRBJ1-4
D gene: TRBD1
V gene: TRBV6-1
clone size: -
CDR3 DNA: TGTGCCAGCAGTGAGGTGACAGGGGGCGCGGAAAAACTGTTTTTT
CDR3 protein: CASSEVTGGAEKLFF

J gene: TRBJ2-2
D gene: TRBD2
V gene: TRBV27
clone size: -
CDR3 DNA: TGTGCCAGCAGCCTAGCGGGAGGCTCCGGGGAGCTGTTTTTT
CDR3 protein: CASSLAGGSGELFF

J gene: TRBJ2-1
D gene: TRBD2
V gene: TRBV7-2
clone size: -
CDR3 DNA: TGTGCCAGCGTTCCAAGCGGGGGCCTCTACAATGAGCAGTTCTTC
CDR3 protein: CASVPSGGLYNEQFF

J gene: TRBJ2-5
D gene: -
V gene: TRBV7-8
clone size: few
CDR3 DNA: TGTGCCAGCAGCCTGCCGGCAGGGGTAGAGACCCAGTACTTC
CDR3 protein: CASSLPAGVETQYF

J gene: TRBJ2-3
D gene: -
V gene: TRBV28
clone size: -
CDR3 DNA: TGTGCCAGCAGTTCGAGAGTGGCGGGCCCCGCGGATACGCAGTATTTT
CDR3 protein: CASSSRVAGPADTQYF

J gene: TRBJ1-4
D gene: -
V gene: TRBV21-1
clone size: -
CDR3 DNA: TGTGCCAGCAGGTTATATGGGCCGTGGGGCGTAACTAATGAAAAACTGTTTTTT
CDR3 protein: CASRLYGPWGVTNEKLFF

J gene: TRBJ1-1
D gene: -
V gene: TRBV27
clone size: once
CDR3 DNA: TGTGCCAGCAGTTTACTGCTGAACACTGAAGCTTTCTTT
CDR3 protein: CASSLLLNTEAFF